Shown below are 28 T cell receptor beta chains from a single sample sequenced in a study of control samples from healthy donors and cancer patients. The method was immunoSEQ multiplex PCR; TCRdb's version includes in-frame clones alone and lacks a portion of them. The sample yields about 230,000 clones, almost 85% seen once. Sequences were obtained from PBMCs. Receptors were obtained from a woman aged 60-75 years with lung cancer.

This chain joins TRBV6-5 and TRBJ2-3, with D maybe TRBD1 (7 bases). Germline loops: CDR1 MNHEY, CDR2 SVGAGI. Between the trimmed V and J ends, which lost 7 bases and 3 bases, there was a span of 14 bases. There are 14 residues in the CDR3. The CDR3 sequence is CASISAGGTDTQYF. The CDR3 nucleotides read TGTGCCAGCATATCAGCAGGGGGGACAGATACGCAGTATTTT.

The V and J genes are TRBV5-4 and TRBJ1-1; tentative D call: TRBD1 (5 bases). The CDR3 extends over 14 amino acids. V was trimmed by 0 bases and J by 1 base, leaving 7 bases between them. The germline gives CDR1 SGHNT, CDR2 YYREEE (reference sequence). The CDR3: CASSLARANTEAFF. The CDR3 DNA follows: TGTGCCAGCAGCTTGGCCAGGGCGAACACTGAAGCTTTCTTT.

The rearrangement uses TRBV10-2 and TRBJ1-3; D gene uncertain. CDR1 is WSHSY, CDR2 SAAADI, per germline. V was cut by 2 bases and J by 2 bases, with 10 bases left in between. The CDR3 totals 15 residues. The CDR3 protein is CASSEGRWAGNTIYF. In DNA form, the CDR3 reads TGCGCCAGCAGTGAGGGGAGGTGGGCTGGAAACACCATATATTTT.

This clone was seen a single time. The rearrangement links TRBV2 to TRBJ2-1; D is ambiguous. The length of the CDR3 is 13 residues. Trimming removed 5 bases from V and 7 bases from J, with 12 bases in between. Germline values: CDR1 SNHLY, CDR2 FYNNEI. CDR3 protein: CASSPRNWNEQFF. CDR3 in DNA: TGTGCCAGCAGTCCCCGAAACTGGAATGAGCAGTTCTTC.

The CDR3 DNA is TGTGCCAGCTCACCAGAACTTACCTATGGCTACACCTTC. It specifies CASSPELTYGYTF. The rearrangement links TRBV18 to TRBJ1-2; unclear D gene. The length of the CDR3 is 13 residues. Germline V gene data show CDR1 as KGHSH and CDR2 as LQKENI. Trimming cost V 2 bases and J 4 bases, with 8 bases left between them.

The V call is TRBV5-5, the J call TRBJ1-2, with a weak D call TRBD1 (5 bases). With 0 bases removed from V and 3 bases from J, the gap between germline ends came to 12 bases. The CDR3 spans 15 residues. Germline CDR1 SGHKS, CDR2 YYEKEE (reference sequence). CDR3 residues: CASSLEGRVDYGYTF. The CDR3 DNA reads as TGTGCCAGCAGCTTGGAGGGCAGGGTTGACTATGGCTACACCTTC.

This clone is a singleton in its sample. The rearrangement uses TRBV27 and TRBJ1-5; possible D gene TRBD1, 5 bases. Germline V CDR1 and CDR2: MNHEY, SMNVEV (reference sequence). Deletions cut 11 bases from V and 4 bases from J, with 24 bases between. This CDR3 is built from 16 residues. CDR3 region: CAGRSLGAKMNQPQHF. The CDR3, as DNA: TGTGCCGGCCGCTCCCTCGGGGCCAAAATGAATCAGCCCCAGCATTTT.

Here the CDR3 reads CASSLQRRGSYNEQFF. CDR3 coding DNA: TGTGCCAGCAGTTTACAGCGGAGGGGCTCCTACAATGAGCAGTTCTTC. The chain couples TRBV27 to TRBJ2-1; tentatively, D is TRBD2 (6 bases). Trimming took off 2 bases at V and 0 bases at J, with 11 bases between the two ends. The V gene's germline CDR1 is MNHEY and CDR2 SMNVEV (reference sequence). The CDR3 length is 16 residues.

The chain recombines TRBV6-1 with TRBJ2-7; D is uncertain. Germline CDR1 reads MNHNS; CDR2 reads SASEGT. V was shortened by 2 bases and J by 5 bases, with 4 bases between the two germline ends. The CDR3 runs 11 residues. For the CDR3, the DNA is TGTGCCAGCAGTGAATGGGACGAGCAGTACTTC. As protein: CASSEWDEQYF.

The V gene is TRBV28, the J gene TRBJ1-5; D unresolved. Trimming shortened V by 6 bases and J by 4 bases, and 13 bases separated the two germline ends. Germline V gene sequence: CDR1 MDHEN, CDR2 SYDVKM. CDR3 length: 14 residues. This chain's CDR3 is CASRLTVINQPQHF. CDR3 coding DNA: TGTGCCAGCAGACTTACGGTCATAAATCAGCCCCAGCATTTT.

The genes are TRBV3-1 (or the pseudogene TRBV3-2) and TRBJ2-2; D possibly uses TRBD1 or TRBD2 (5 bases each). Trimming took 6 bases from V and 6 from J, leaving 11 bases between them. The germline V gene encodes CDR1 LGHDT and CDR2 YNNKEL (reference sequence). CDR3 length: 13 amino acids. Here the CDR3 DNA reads TGTGCCAGCAGACGAAGAGGGGCCGGGGAGCTGTTTTTT. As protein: CASRRRGAGELFF.

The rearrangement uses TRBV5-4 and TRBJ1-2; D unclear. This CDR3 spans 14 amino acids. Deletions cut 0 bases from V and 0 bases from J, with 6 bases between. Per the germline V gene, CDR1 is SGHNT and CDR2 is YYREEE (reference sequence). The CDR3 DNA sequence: TGTGCCAGCAGCTTGGGGACGTCTAACTATGGCTACACCTTC. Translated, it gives CASSLGTSNYGYTF.

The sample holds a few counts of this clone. The CDR3 DNA sequence: TGTGCCACCAAAGCGGGAGGGTACCAAGAGACCCAGTACTTC. It codes for CATKAGGYQETQYF. The V call is TRBV19, the J call TRBJ2-5, with 10 bases identical to TRBD2. The V gene's germline CDR1 is LNHDA and CDR2 SQIVND (reference sequence). V lost 10 bases, J lost 0 bases, and 5 bases stayed unmatched. The CDR3 has 14 amino acids. Together with reference TRBV19 and TRBJ2-5, the CDR3 gives the full variable domain: DGGITQSPKYLFRKEGQNVTLSCEQNLNHDAMYWYRQDPGQGLRLIYYSQIVNDFQKGDIAEGYSVSREKKESFPLTVTSAQKNPTAFYLCATKAGGYQETQYFGPGTRLLVL.

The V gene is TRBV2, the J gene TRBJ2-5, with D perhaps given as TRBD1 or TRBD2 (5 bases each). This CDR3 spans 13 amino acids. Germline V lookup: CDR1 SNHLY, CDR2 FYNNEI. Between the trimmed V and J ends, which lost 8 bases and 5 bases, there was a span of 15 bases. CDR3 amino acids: CASQGAVRETQYF. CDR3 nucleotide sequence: TGTGCCAGCCAGGGAGCAGTTCGGGAGACCCAGTACTTC. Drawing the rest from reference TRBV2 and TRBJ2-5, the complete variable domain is EPEVTQTPSHQVTQMGQEVILRCVPISNHLYFYWYRQILGQKVEFLVSFYNNEISEKSEIFDDQFSVERPDGSNFTLKIRSTKLEDSAMYFCASQGAVRETQYFGPGTRLLVL.

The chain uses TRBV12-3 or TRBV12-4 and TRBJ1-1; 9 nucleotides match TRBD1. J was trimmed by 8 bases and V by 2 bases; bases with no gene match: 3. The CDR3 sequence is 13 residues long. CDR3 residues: CASSLFGQGEAFF. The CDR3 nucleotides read TGTGCCAGCAGTTTATTTGGACAGGGGGAAGCTTTCTTT.

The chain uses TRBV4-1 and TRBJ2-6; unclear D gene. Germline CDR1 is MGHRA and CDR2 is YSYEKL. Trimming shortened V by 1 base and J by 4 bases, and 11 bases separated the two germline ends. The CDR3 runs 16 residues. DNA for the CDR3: TGCGCCAGCAGCCAAGGCCAATTACGAGGGGCCAACGTCCTGACTTTC. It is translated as CASSQGQLRGANVLTF.

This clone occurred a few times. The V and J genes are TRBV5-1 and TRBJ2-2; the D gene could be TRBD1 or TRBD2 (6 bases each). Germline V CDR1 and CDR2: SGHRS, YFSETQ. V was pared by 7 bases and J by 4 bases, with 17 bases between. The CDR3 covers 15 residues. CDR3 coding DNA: TGCGCCAGCGGGACTCCCGGGACACTCACCGGGGAGCTGTTTTTT. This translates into CASGTPGTLTGELFF.

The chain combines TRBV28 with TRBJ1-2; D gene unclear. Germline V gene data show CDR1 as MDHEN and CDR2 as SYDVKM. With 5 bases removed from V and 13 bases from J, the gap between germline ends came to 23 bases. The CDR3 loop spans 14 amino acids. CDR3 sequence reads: CASSRAAWAREGTF. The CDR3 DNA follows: TGTGCCAGCAGTCGGGCGGCCTGGGCTAGAGAAGGCACCTTC.

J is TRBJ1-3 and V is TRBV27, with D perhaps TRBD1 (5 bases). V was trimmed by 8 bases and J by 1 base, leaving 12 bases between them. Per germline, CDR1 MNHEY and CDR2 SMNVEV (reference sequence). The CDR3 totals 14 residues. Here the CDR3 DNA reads TGTGCCAGCTGGGACTGGAATTCTGGAAACACCATATATTTT. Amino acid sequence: CASWDWNSGNTIYF.

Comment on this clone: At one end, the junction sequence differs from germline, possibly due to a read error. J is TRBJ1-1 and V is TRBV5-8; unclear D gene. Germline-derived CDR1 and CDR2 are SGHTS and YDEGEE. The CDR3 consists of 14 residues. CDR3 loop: CASRLDATNTEAFF. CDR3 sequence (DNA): TGTGCCAGCAGATTGGACGCGACGAACACTGAAGCTTTCTTT. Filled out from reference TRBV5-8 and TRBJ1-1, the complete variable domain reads EAGVTQSPTHLIKTRGQQATLRCSPISGHTSVYWYQQALGLGLQFLLWYDEGEERNRGNFPPRFSGRQFPNYSSELNVNALELEDSALYLCASRLDATNTEAFFGQGTRLTVV.

As DNA, the CDR3 is TGTGCCAGCAGGTCTTTTGGGGGTCTAGCCAAAAACATTCAGTACTTC. Its protein is CASRSFGGLAKNIQYF. The V call is TRBV2, the J call TRBJ2-4; either TRBD1 or TRBD2 may supply D (5 bases each). This CDR3 is built from 16 residues. The germline V and J ends were trimmed by 6 bases and 0 bases, with 15 bases remaining between them. The germline V gene encodes CDR1 SNHLY and CDR2 FYNNEI.

DNA of the CDR3: TGTGCCAGTTGGAGGGGCTATGGCTACACCTTC. Its protein product is CASWRGYGYTF. The chain joins TRBV19 to TRBJ1-2; TRBD1 might be the D (5 bases). Germline values: CDR1 LNHDA, CDR2 SQIVND (reference sequence). CDR3 length: 11 amino acids. Trimming took off 8 bases at V and 4 bases at J, with 8 bases between the two ends.

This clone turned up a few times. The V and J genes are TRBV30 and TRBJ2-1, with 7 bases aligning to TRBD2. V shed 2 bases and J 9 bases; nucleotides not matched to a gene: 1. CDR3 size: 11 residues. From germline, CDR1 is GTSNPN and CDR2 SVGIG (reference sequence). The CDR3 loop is CAWSWGGEQFF. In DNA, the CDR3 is TGTGCCTGGAGTTGGGGGGGTGAGCAGTTCTTC.

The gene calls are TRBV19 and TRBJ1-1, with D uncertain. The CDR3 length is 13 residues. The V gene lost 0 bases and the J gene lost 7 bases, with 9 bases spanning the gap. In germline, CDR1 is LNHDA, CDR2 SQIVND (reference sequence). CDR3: CASSIDPGFEAFF. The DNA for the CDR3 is TGTGCCAGTAGTATAGATCCGGGATTTGAAGCTTTCTTT.

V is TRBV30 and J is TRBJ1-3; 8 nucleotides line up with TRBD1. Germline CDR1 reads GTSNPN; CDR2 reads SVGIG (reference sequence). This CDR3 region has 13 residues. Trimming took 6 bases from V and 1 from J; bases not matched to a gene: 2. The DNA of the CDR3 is TGTGCCTGTCACAGGGGGTCTGGAAACACCATATATTTT. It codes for CACHRGSGNTIYF.

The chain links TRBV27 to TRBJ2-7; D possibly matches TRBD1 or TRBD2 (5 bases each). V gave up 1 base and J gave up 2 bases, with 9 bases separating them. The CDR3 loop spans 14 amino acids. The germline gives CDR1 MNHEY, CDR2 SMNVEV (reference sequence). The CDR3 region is CASSLWDGAYEQYF. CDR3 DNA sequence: TGTGCCAGCAGTTTATGGGACGGAGCCTACGAGCAGTACTTC.

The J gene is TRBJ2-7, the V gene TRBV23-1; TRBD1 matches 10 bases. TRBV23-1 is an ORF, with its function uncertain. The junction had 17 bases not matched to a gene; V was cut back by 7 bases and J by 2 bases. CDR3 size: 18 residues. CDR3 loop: CASNRWDRGKKRTYEQYF. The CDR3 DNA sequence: TGCGCCAGCAATCGGTGGGACAGGGGAAAAAAGAGGACCTACGAGCAGTACTTC.

CDR3 coding DNA: TGTGCCAGCACGGGACTAGCGGGGCTAAGCTCCTACGAGCAGTACTTC. Its translation is CASTGLAGLSSYEQYF. The genes are TRBV28 and TRBJ2-7, with TRBD2 matching 13 bases. CDR3 length: 16 amino acids. Germline values: CDR1 MDHEN, CDR2 SYDVKM. V gave up 7 bases and J gave up 0 bases; unmatched junction bases: 6.